This T cell receptor (beta chain) was sequenced during a study of human T cells and chemical hapten exposure. V shed 5 bases, J shed 3 bases, and the junction held 9 bases outside the gene matches. Per the germline V gene, CDR1 is SEHNR and CDR2 is FQNEAQ (reference sequence). The CDR3 is 16 residues long. Time point given: patch test 1, 2 weeks after DPC sensitization. Regarding treatment: therapeutic diphenylcyclopropenone sensitization with weekly scalp DPC. Study-level findings and limits: Among TCRs, those above 1 in 1000 frequency were unaffected by DPC sensitization.

This clonotype appeared a few times. Its matching antigen is unknown. TCRdb re-analysed the RACE reads in MiXCR, keeping a single row per CDR3 protein. The table has around 380,000 distinct CDR3 sequences, roughly 5% seen once. The sequence derives from a woman between 45 and 60 years old with alopecia areata. Some clones in this sample may be carry-over from other donors' samples. The material was whole blood, obtained in connection with sensitization to the hapten diphenylcyclopropenone (DPC). The chain links TRBV7-9 to TRBJ2-3; 9 bases agree with TRBD2. The CDR3 here is CASSPLGGGATDTQYF. The CDR3 nucleotides are TGTGCCAGCAGCCCCCTCGGCGGGGGGGCAACAGATACGCAGTATTTT. The full variable domain, with the rest looked up from reference TRBV7-9 and TRBJ2-3, is DTGVSQNPRHKITKRGQNVTFRCDPISEHNRLYWYRQTLGQGPEFLTYFQNEAQLEKSRLLSDRFSAERPKGSFSTLEIQRTEQGDSAMYLCASSPLGGGATDTQYFGPGTRLTVL.